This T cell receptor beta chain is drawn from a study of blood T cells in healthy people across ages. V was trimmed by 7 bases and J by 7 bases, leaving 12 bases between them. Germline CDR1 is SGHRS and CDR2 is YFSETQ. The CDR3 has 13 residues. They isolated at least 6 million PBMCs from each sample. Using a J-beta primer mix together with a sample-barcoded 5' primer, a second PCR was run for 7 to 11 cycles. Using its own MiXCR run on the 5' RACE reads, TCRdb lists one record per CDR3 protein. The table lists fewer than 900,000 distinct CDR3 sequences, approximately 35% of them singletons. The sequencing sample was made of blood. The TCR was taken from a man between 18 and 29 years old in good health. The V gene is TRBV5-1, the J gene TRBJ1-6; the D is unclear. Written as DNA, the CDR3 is TGCGCCAGCCGCCCCACCATCAATTCACCCCTCCACTTT. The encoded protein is CASRPTINSPLHF. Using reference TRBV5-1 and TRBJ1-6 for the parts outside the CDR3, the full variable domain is KAGVTQTPRYLIKTRGQQVTLSCSPISGHRSVSWYQQTPGQGLQFLFEYFSETQRNKGNFPGRFSGRQFSNSRSEMNVSTLELGDSALYLCASRPTINSPLHFGNGTRLTVT.